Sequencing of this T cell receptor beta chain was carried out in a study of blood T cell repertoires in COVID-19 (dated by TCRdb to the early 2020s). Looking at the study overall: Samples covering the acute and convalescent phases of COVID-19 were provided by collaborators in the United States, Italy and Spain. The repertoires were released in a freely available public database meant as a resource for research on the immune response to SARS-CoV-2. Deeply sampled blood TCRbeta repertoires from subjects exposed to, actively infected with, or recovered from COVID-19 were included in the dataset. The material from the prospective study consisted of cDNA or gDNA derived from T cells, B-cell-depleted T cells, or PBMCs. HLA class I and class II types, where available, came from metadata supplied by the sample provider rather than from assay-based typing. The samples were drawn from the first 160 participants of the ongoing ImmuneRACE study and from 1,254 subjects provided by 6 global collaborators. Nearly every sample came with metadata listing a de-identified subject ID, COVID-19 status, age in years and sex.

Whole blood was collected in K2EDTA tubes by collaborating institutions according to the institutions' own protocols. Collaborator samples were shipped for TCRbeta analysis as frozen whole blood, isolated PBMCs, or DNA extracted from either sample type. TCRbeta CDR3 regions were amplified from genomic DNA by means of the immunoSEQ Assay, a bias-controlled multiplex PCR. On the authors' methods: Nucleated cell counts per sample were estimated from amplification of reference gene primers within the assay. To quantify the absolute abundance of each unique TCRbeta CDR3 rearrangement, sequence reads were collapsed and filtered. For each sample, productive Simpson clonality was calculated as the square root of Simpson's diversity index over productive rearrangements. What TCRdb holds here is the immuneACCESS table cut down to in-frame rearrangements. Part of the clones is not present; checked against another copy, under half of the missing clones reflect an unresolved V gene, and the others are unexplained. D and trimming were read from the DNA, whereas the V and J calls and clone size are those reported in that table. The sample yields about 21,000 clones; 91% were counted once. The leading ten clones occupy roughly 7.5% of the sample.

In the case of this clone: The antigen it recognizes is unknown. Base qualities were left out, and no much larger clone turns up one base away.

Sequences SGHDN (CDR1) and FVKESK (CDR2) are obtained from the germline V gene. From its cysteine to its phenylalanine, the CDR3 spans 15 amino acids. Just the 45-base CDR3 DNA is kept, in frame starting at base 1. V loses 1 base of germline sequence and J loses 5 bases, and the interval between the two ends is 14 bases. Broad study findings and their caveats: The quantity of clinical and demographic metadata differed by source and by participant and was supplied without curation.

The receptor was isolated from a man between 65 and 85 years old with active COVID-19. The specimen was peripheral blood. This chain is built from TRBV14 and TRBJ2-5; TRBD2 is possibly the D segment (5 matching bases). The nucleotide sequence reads TGTGCCAGCAGCCAAGGGGCACTAGGATCGGAGACCCAGTACTTC. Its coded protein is CASSQGALGSETQYF.